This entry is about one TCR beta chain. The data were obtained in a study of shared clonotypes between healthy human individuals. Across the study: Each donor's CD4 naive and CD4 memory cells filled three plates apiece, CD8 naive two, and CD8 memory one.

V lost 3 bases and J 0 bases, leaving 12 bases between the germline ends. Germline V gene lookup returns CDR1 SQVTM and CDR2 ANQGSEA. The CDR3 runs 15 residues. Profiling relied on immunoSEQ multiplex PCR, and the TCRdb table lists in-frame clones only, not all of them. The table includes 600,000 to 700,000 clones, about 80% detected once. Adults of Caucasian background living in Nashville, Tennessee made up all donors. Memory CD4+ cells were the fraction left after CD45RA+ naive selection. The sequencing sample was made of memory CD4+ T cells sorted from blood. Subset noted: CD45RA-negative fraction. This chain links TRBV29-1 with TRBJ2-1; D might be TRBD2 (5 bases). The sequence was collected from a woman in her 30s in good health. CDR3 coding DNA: TGCAGCGTTGACCCTAGCTCCGGCTCCTACAATGAGCAGTTCTTC. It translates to CSVDPSSGSYNEQFF.